The 8 T cell receptor beta chains below all came from one sample that was sequenced in a study of beta chain features in type 1 diabetes. Study conclusions and caveats: There was a moderate but significant shortening of TCRB CDR3s in all four CD4+ subsets of Type 1 diabetes patients.

No antigens are known for them. The whole isolated RNA underwent reverse transcription, so sequencing captured expressed TCRB transcripts. Assay used: immunoSEQ multiplex PCR; TCRdb lists only in-frame clones, some missing. The sample records more than 300,000 clones, 10% to 15% being singletons. Material for sequencing was naive CD4+ T cells from blood. Receptors were obtained from a woman aged 18-30 years with type 1 diabetes.

This clone was seen a handful of times. This chain links TRBV6-4 with TRBJ2-6, with D possibly TRBD1 on 6 matching bases. The CDR3 is 15 residues long. Germline V gene data show CDR1 as MRHNA and CDR2 as SNTAGT. Trimming took off 5 bases at V and 3 bases at J, with 11 bases between the two ends. CDR3 sequence reads: CASSHGGSGANVLTF. For the CDR3, the DNA is TGTGCCAGCAGTCATGGGGGCAGTGGGGCCAACGTCCTGACTTTC.

The V and J genes are TRBV2 and TRBJ1-2; D gene ambiguous. CDR1 is SNHLY, CDR2 FYNNEI, per germline. Trimming took off 7 bases at V and 5 bases at J, with 14 bases between the two ends. The CDR3 extends over 13 amino acids. This CDR3 reads CASTRGEIYGYTF. Here the CDR3 DNA reads TGTGCCAGCACTCGCGGCGAAATATATGGCTACACCTTC.

This chain links TRBV5-8 with TRBJ1-3, with 8 positions matching TRBD1. Trimming at V came to 2 bases and at J to 0 bases, leaving 4 bases not matched to a gene. The CDR3 consists of 16 residues. CDR1 and CDR2 (germline): SGHTS, YDEGEE. This chain's CDR3 is CASSFRTGTSGNTIYF. CDR3 sequence (DNA): TGTGCCAGCAGCTTCCGGACAGGGACCTCTGGAAACACCATATATTTT. Complete variable domain (other parts from reference TRBV5-8 and TRBJ1-3): EAGVTQSPTHLIKTRGQQATLRCSPISGHTSVYWYQQALGLGLQFLLWYDEGEERNRGNFPPRFSGRQFPNYSSELNVNALELEDSALYLCASSFRTGTSGNTIYFGEGSWLTVV.

The chain is built from TRBV28 and TRBJ2-7; D unclear. V was shortened by 7 bases and J by 4 bases, with 17 bases between the two germline ends. The CDR3 runs to 14 residues. CDR1 is MDHEN and CDR2 is SYDVKM in the germline V gene. For the CDR3, the DNA is TGTGCCAGCACTTTCAGGCCTGACAAGTACGAGCAGTACTTC. The encoded protein is CASTFRPDKYEQYF. The complete variable domain, with remaining parts taken from reference TRBV28 and TRBJ2-7, reads DVKVTQSSRYLVKRTGEKVFLECVQDMDHENMFWYRQDPGLGLRLIYFSYDVKMKEKGDIPEGYSVSREKKERFSLILESASTNQTSMYLCASTFRPDKYEQYFGPGTRLTVT.

The chain carries TRBV12-5 and TRBJ2-1; TRBD2 agrees at 9 bases. The CDR3 extends over 15 amino acids. After removal of 6 bases from V and 5 bases from J, the junction contained 8 bases not matched to a gene. The germline V gene has CDR1 LGHNT and CDR2 FRNRAP. CDR3 nucleotide sequence: TGTGCTAGTGGGCAACCGGGACTAGCCGACAATGAGCAGTTCTTC. Translating gives CASGQPGLADNEQFF.

This clone was counted only a few times. The V call is TRBV9, the J call TRBJ2-7, with no clear D. CDR1 and CDR2 (germline): SGDLS, YYNGEE. With 0 bases removed from V and 0 bases from J, the gap between germline ends came to 13 bases. The CDR3 has 16 residues. The CDR3 DNA reads as TGTGCCAGCAGCGTAGGATCCGTTTTGAGCTCCTACGAGCAGTACTTC. It yields the protein CASSVGSVLSSYEQYF.

This clone was recorded once. V usage is TRBV28 and J usage is TRBJ1-2; 7 nucleotides line up with TRBD1. The ends lost 4 bases at V and 4 bases at J; junction bases unmatched: 6. CDR3 length: 14 residues. Germline CDR1 MDHEN, CDR2 SYDVKM. The chain's CDR3 is CASSSGQQIYGYTF. The CDR3 bases are TGTGCCAGCAGTTCGGGACAGCAAATCTATGGCTACACCTTC.

This clone was found a few times. The chain recombines TRBV30 with TRBJ2-4; 11 bases line up with TRBD1. The V gene end was trimmed by 3 bases and the J gene end by 0 bases; junction bases not matched to a gene: 7. Germline lookup yields CDR1 GTSNPN and CDR2 SVGIG (reference sequence). The CDR3 consists of 17 residues. In DNA, the CDR3 is TGTGCCTGGAGGTCACCGGGACAGGGGGTAGCCAAAAACATTCAGTACTTC. It specifies CAWRSPGQGVAKNIQYF.